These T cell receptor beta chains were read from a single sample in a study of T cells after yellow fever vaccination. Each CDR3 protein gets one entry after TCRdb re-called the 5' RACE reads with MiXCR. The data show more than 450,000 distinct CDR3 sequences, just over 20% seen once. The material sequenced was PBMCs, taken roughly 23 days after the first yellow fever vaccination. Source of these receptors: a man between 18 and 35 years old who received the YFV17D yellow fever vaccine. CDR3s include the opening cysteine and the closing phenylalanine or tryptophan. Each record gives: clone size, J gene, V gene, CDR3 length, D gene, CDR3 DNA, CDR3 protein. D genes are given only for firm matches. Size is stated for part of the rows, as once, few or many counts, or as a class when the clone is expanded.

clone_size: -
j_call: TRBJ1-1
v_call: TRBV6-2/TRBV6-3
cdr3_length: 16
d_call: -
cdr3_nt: TGTGCCAGCGGTAGGTATAGAACCCGGCCGAACACTGAAGCTTTCTTT
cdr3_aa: CASGRYRTRPNTEAFF

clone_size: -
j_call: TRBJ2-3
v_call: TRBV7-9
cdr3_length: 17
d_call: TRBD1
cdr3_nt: TGTGCCAGCAGCTCGTCTGACCGGGACAGGGCCACAGATACGCAGTATTTT
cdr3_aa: CASSSSDRDRATDTQYF

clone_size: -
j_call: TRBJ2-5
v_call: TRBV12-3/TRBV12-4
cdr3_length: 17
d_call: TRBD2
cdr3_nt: TGTGCCAGCAGCACCGGGACTAGCGGTCCAATCCAAGAGACCCAGTACTTC
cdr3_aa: CASSTGTSGPIQETQYF

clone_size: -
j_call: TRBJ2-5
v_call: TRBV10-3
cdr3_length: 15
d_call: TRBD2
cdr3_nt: TGTGCCATCAGACCTAGCGGGGGGCCACAAGAGACCCAGTACTTC
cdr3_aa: CAIRPSGGPQETQYF

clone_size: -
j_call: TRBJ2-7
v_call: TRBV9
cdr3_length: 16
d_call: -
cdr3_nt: TGTGCCAGCAGCCCCCGCCCGGGGCCCCTTTCCCACGAGCAGTACTTC
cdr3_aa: CASSPRPGPLSHEQYF

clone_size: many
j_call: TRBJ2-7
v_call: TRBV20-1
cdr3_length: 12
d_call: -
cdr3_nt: TGCAGTGCTCACTATTCTCTCTACGAGCAGTACTTC
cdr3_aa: CSAHYSLYEQYF

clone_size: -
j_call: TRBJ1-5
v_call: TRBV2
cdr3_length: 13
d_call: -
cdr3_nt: TGTGCCAGCAATAGGGCCTTAAATCAGCCCCAGCATTTT
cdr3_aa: CASNRALNQPQHF

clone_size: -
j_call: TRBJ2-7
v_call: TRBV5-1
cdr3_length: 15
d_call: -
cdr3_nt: TGCGCCAGCAGCCTTGGGTCCAAGGATCTCTACGAGCAGTACTTC
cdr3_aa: CASSLGSKDLYEQYF

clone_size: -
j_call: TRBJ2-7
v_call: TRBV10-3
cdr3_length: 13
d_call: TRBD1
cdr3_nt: TGTGCCATCAAGGGACAGGGGTACTACGAGCAGTACTTC
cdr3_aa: CAIKGQGYYEQYF

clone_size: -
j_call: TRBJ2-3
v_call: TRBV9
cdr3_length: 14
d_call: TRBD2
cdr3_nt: TGTGCCAGCAGCGTGGGGGGGTGGACAGATACGCAGTATTTT
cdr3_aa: CASSVGGWTDTQYF

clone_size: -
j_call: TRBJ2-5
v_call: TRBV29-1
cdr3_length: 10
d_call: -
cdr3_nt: TGCAGCGTTGTTCGGAAGACCCAGTACTTC
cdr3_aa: CSVVRKTQYF

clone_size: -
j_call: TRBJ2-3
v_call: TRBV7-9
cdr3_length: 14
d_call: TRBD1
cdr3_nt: TGTGCCAGCAGCTTAGTCGACAGGGCAGATACGCAGTATTTT
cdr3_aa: CASSLVDRADTQYF

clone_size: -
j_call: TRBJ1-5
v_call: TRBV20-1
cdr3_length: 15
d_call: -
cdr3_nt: TGCAGTGCTAGAGGCCCCGACAGCTTCAATCAGCCCCAGCATTTT
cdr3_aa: CSARGPDSFNQPQHF

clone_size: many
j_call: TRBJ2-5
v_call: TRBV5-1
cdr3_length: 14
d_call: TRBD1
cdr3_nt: TGCGCCAGCAGATTACAGGGGGCTCAAGAGACCCAGTACTTC
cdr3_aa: CASRLQGAQETQYF

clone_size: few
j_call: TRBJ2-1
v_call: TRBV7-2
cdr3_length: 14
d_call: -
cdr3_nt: TGTGCCAGTAGACGGGCGGGGCCATACAATGAGCAGTTCTTC
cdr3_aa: CASRRAGPYNEQFF

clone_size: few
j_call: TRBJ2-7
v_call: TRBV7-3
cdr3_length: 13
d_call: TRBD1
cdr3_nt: TGTGCCAGCAGTGTGGGCGACAGGGGAGAGCAGTACTTC
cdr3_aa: CASSVGDRGEQYF

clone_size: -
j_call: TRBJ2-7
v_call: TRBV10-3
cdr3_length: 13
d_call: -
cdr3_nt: TGTGCCATCACTCCAGGGAGCTCCTACGAGCAGTACTTC
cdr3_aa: CAITPGSSYEQYF

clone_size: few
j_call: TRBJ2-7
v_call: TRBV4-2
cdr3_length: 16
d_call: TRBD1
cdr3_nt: TGTGCCAGCAGCCAACCTGGGTCAGGACAGGGCTACGAGCAGTACTTC
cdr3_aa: CASSQPGSGQGYEQYF

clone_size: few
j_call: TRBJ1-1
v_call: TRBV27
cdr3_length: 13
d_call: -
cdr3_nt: TGTGCCAGCAGTTTATACGTGGACACTGAAGCTTTCTTT
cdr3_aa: CASSLYVDTEAFF

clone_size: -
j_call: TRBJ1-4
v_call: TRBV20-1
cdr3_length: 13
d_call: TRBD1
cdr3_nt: TGCAGTGCTAGCAGGACAGGGGCTGAAAAACTGTTTTTT
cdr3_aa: CSASRTGAEKLFF

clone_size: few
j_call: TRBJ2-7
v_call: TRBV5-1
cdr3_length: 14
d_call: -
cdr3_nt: TGCGCCAGCAGCTTGGGGCCAGTGGGCTACGAGCAGTACTTC
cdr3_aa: CASSLGPVGYEQYF

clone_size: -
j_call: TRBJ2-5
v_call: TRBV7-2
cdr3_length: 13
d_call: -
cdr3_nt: TGTGCCAGCAGCCCCTGGGACGCCGGGACCCAGTACTTC
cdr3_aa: CASSPWDAGTQYF

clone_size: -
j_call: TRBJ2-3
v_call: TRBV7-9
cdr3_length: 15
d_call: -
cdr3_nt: TGTGCCAGCAGCTTAGTACAGGGAATCACAGATACGCAGTATTTT
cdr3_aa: CASSLVQGITDTQYF

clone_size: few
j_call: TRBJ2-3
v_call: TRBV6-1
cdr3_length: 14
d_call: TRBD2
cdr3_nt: TGTGCCAGCAGTGGTAGCGGGGGCAGAGATACGCAGTATTTT
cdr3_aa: CASSGSGGRDTQYF

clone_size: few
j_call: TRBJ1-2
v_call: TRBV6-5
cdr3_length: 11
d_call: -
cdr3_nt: TGTGCCAGCAGTTCCATCTATGGCTACACCTTC
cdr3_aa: CASSSIYGYTF

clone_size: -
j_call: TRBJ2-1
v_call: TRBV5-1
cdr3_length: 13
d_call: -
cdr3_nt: TGCGCCAGCAGCCCGGACGGCCTCAATGAGCAGTTCTTC
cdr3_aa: CASSPDGLNEQFF

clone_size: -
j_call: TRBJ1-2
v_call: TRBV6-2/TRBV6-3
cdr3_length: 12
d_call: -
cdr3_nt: TGTGCCAGCAGTTACCCCCGCGGTGGCTACACCTTC
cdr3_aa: CASSYPRGGYTF

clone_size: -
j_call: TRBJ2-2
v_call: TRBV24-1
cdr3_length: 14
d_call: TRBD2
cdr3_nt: TGTGCCACCGGGACTAGCGGAAGAACCGGGGAGCTGTTTTTT
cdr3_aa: CATGTSGRTGELFF

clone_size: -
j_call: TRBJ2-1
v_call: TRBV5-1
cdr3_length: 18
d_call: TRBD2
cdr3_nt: TGCGCCAGCAGCTCGGGACTAGCGGGGGCCGTCCTCTACAATGAGCAGTTCTTC
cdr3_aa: CASSSGLAGAVLYNEQFF

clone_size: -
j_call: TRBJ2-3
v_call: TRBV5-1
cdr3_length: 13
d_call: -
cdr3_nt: TGCGCCAGCAGAGCCCTAGGCACAGATACGCAGTATTTT
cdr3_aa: CASRALGTDTQYF

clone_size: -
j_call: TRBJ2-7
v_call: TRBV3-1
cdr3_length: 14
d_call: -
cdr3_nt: TGTGCCAGCAGCCAAGAGTCCGGGACCTACGAGCAGTACTTC
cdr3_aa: CASSQESGTYEQYF

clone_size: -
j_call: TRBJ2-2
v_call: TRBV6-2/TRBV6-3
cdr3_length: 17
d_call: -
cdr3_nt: TGTGCCAGCAGTTACAGGATCTGGGGCGCGAACACCGGGGAGCTGTTTTTT
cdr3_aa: CASSYRIWGANTGELFF

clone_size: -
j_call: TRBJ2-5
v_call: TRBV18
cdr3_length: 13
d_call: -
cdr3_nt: TGTGCCAGCTCACTAACCACCGAAGAGACCCAGTACTTC
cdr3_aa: CASSLTTEETQYF